This TCR beta chain stems from a study of T cells in Graves' hyperthyroidism and ophthalmopathy. In its sample, this clonotype was seen many times. The antigen is not known. The TCR beta CDR3 regions underwent amplification using RNA transcripts as the source. Using the HTBI primer set, a first-round RT-PCR was run on the TCR CDR3. TCRdb reprocessed the multiplex PCR reads with MiXCR, giving one entry per CDR3 protein. The data hold 250,000 or so distinct CDR3 sequences, with 13% to 15% observed a single time. V gave up 7 bases and J gave up 4 bases, with 7 bases separating them. CDR3 size: 11 residues. Germline assignment: CDR1 MNHNS and CDR2 SASEGT. Study findings and constraints: Ophthalmopathy was model-predicted a median around 6.7 months pre-onset.

Specimen: blood. This receptor was identified in a woman in her forties or fifties with Graves' hyperthyroidism that later progressed to Graves' ophthalmopathy. The chain combines TRBV6-1 with TRBJ1-1; D is unresolved. CDR3 residues: CASISLTEAFF. Written as DNA, the CDR3 is TGTGCCAGCATAAGTCTCACTGAAGCTTTCTTT.